One sample yielded the 5 T cell receptor beta chains listed below, sequenced in a study of cytomegalovirus exposure and HLA in healthy donors. It was with 60 Vbeta and 13 Jbeta primers that the PCR ran. Sequenced by immunoSEQ multiplex PCR; TCRdb stores in-frame clones only, minus some. The table includes some 150,000 clones, roughly 70% detected once. The sample taken for sequencing was PBMCs. The receptors stem from a man in his sixties in good health and CMV-seronegative.

V and J are TRBV5-6 and TRBJ2-1; 8 positions agree with TRBD2. CDR1 and CDR2 (germline): SGHDT, YYEEEE. J lost 4 bases, V lost 2 bases, and 5 bases had no gene match. The CDR3 length is 15 residues. CDR3 DNA: TGTGCCAGCAGCTTAACTAGCGGTCAATACAATGAGCAGTTCTTC. This translates into CASSLTSGQYNEQFF. The full variable domain, rest sourced from reference TRBV5-6 and TRBJ2-1, is DAGVTQSPTHLIKTRGQQVTLRCSPKSGHDTVSWYQQALGQGPQFIFQYYEEEERQRGNFPDRFSGHQFPNYSSELNVNALLLGDSALYLCASSLTSGQYNEQFFGPGTRLTVL.

The chain couples TRBV11-3 to TRBJ2-1; D perhaps matches TRBD2 (6 bases). Germline V gene lookup returns CDR1 SGHNT and CDR2 YENEEA. Trimming left V 2 bases short and J 0 bases short, with 8 bases between. The CDR3 consists of 15 residues. CDR3 in amino acids: CASSLRGSSYNEQFF. The CDR3 DNA follows: TGTGCCAGCAGCTTACGGGGGAGCTCCTACAATGAGCAGTTCTTC.

The chain is built from TRBV28 and TRBJ1-6; maybe TRBD1 (5 bases). Trimming cost V 1 base and J 8 bases, with 9 bases left between them. Germline V gene lookup returns CDR1 MDHEN and CDR2 SYDVKM. The CDR3 runs to 14 residues. CDR3 residues: CASSLFGGYSPLHF. CDR3 coding DNA: TGTGCCAGCAGTTTATTTGGGGGGTATTCACCCCTCCACTTT.

This clone has only a few counts. The rearrangement links TRBV14 to TRBJ1-1; no clear D. Germline CDR1 is SGHDN and CDR2 is FVKESK. V lost 4 bases and J 1 base, leaving 10 bases between the germline ends. The CDR3 runs to 14 residues. The CDR3 spells CASSPETPNTEAFF. CDR3 coding DNA: TGTGCCAGCAGCCCAGAGACACCGAACACTGAAGCTTTCTTT.

This clone was seen only a few times. The V and J genes are TRBV6-6 and TRBJ2-2; TRBD1 aligns across 11 bases. From germline, CDR1 is MNHNY and CDR2 SVGAGI (reference sequence). This CDR3 region has 16 residues. V lost 2 bases to trimming and J lost 5 bases; unmatched junction nucleotides: 4. The CDR3 loop reads CASSYGTGGDTGELFF. CDR3 nucleotides: TGTGCCAGCAGTTACGGGACAGGGGGGGATACCGGGGAGCTGTTTTTT.